A single T cell receptor (beta chain) is shown here with its context. This record comes from a study of PD-L1 blockade in urothelial cancer. Time point given: pretreatment peripheral blood. There were between 1 and 8 samples from each patient, taken pretreatment and on-treatment. The table came from immunoSEQ multiplex PCR; TCRdb's copy has only in-frame clones and leaves some out. In the table there are approximately 100,000 clones, around 92% of which are singletons. This receptor was identified in a woman at least 80 years old with urothelial cancer. This material consisted of PBMCs, taken around atezolizumab (anti-PD-L1) treatment.

CDR3 in amino acids: CASSLVGRDPQQYF. In DNA, the CDR3 is TGCGCCAGCAGCTTGGTAGGGAGAGACCCCCAGCAGTATTTT. This rearrangement joins TRBV5-1 to TRBJ2-3; tentative D call: TRBD2 (5 bases). Germline values: CDR1 SGHRS, CDR2 YFSETQ. Trimming cost V 0 bases and J 11 bases, with 16 bases left between them. This CDR3 has 14 amino acids.